These 25 T cell receptor beta chains were all obtained from the same sample, sequenced in a study of cytomegalovirus exposure and HLA in healthy donors. The data were produced by immunoSEQ multiplex PCR, yet TCRdb's version contains in-frame clones alone and is incomplete. In the table there are around 130,000 clones, roughly 91% of which are singletons. Sequenced input: PBMCs. These receptors were taken from a man aged 25 to 45 in good health and CMV-seronegative.

The chain has TRBV11-2 and TRBJ1-2; 7 nucleotides line up with TRBD1. The germline V gene encodes CDR1 SGHAT and CDR2 FQNNGV. The J segment lost 4 bases and the V segment lost 1 base, leaving 12 bases of the junction unmatched. This CDR3 region has 17 residues. The CDR3 here is CASSLGGLEGAIYGYTF. The CDR3 bases are TGTGCCAGCAGCTTAGGGGGTTTAGAGGGGGCAATCTATGGCTACACCTTC.

The chain links TRBV7-2 to TRBJ2-2; unclear D gene. V was shortened by 0 bases and J by 1 base, with 6 bases between the two germline ends. CDR1 and CDR2 from the germline V gene are SGHTA and FQGNSA. This CDR3 contains 15 residues. The CDR3 nucleotides read TGTGCCAGCAGCTTAGCTTCTAAGAACACCGGGGAGCTGTTTTTT. It codes for CASSLASKNTGELFF.

This chain links TRBV7-2 with TRBJ2-1, with 8 nucleotides matching TRBD2. The ends lost 4 bases at V and 5 bases at J; junction bases unmatched: 7. The CDR3 contains 15 residues. Germline V gene lookup returns CDR1 SGHTA and CDR2 FQGNSA. CDR3 region: CASSSQRGTNNEQFF. CDR3 bases: TGTGCCAGCAGCTCCCAGCGGGGGACCAACAATGAGCAGTTCTTC.

This sequence joins TRBV2 and TRBJ2-7; D possibly corresponds to TRBD2 (5 bases). V was trimmed by 3 bases and J by 1 base, leaving 7 bases between them. The CDR3 covers 13 residues. CDR1 is SNHLY and CDR2 is FYNNEI in the germline V gene. DNA for the CDR3: TGTGCCAGCAGTGATACGGGGTCCTACGAGCAGTACTTC. It codes for CASSDTGSYEQYF.

In DNA, the CDR3 is TGTGCCAGCAGTTTTATTAGGATGATAGGGGGTCAGCCCCAGCATTTT. Translated, it gives CASSFIRMIGGQPQHF. The rearrangement links TRBV28 to TRBJ1-5, with D perhaps matching TRBD1 (6 bases). Germline V CDR1 and CDR2: MDHEN, SYDVKM. The CDR3 is made up of 16 amino acids. The ends were cut back, 3 bases at V and 6 bases at J, with 18 bases in the middle.

The CDR3 sequence is CASTTSTSGGYEQYF. In DNA form, the CDR3 reads TGTGCCAGCACTACCTCGACTAGCGGGGGTTACGAGCAGTACTTC. The chain is built from TRBV11-2 and TRBJ2-7; 12 bases are a match to TRBD2. The length of the CDR3 is 15 residues. Germline loops: CDR1 SGHAT, CDR2 FQNNGV. V dropped 7 bases and J dropped 4; count of bases not matched to a gene: 8. Full variable domain (remainder filled in from reference TRBV11-2 and TRBJ2-7): EAGVAQSPRYKIIEKRQSVAFWCNPISGHATLYWYQQILGQGPKLLIQFQNNGVVDDSQLPKDRFSAERLKGVDSTLKIQPAKLEDSAVYLCASTTSTSGGYEQYFGPGTRLTVT.

This clone was detected once. The chain carries TRBV2 and TRBJ2-7, with 8 bases that match TRBD2. Germline V gives CDR1 SNHLY, CDR2 FYNNEI. The junction had 7 bases not matched to a gene; V was cut back by 3 bases and J by 3 bases. The CDR3 is 15 amino acids. DNA of the CDR3: TGTGCCAGCAGTGATCTGTTAGCGGGATACTACGAGCAGTACTTC. Translated, it gives CASSDLLAGYYEQYF.

The chain uses TRBV2 and TRBJ1-6; 8 nucleotides match TRBD1. With 1 base clipped from V and 7 bases from J, the junction kept 3 bases outside the gene matches. Germline V gene lookup returns CDR1 SNHLY and CDR2 FYNNEI. This CDR3 spans 15 amino acids. CDR3 loop: CASSEGQGRNSPLHF. CDR3 DNA: TGTGCCAGCAGTGAAGGACAGGGGAGGAATTCACCCCTCCACTTT.

The rearrangement links TRBV5-1 to TRBJ1-5, with 9 bases aligning to TRBD1. There are 14 residues in the CDR3. From germline, CDR1 is SGHRS and CDR2 YFSETQ. V lost 4 bases, J lost 7 bases, and 6 bases stayed unmatched. CDR3 sequence: CASSPGTGKQPQHF. Written as DNA, the CDR3 is TGCGCCAGCAGCCCCGGGACAGGGAAGCAGCCCCAGCATTTT.

The rearrangement links TRBV7-9 to TRBJ2-3; D remains ambiguous. Germline V gene sequence: CDR1 SEHNR, CDR2 FQNEAQ (reference sequence). The CDR3 contains 12 residues. V dropped 5 bases and J dropped 6 bases, with 9 bases sitting between them. In nucleotides, the CDR3 is TGTGCCAGCAGCCCTTTGTTGGATACGCAGTATTTT. It codes for CASSPLLDTQYF.

The chain uses TRBV5-1 and TRBJ2-7; unclear D gene. V lost 0 bases to trimming and J lost 0 bases, with 10 bases between them. The CDR3 loop spans 15 amino acids. The germline gives CDR1 SGHRS, CDR2 YFSETQ. CDR3 in amino acids: CASSLGAGSSYEQYF. As DNA, the CDR3 is TGCGCCAGCAGCTTGGGGGCAGGTAGCTCCTACGAGCAGTACTTC.

The V call is TRBV6-1, the J call TRBJ1-5; TRBD1 agrees at 9 bases. V shed 8 bases and J 4 bases; nucleotides not matched to a gene: 9. This CDR3 is built from 15 residues. CDR1 and CDR2 from the germline V gene are MNHNS and SASEGT. The CDR3: CASGRDRDLNQPQHF. CDR3 nucleotide sequence: TGTGCCAGCGGCCGGGACAGGGATTTAAATCAGCCCCAGCATTTT.

This clone occurred once. This rearrangement joins TRBV7-2 to TRBJ2-7, with D tentatively TRBD2 (6 bases). This CDR3 has 15 residues. V gave up 0 bases and J gave up 2 bases, with 11 bases separating them. Germline V gene lookup returns CDR1 SGHTA and CDR2 FQGNSA. CDR3 amino acids: CASSLASGITYEQYF. The CDR3 DNA reads TGTGCCAGCAGCTTAGCTAGCGGAATTACCTACGAGCAGTACTTC.

The chain combines TRBV7-8 with TRBJ2-3, with 7 bases lining up with TRBD2. The germline CDR1 and CDR2 sequences are SGHVS and FQNEAQ. The junction had 6 bases not matched to a gene; V was cut back by 1 base and J by 2 bases. The CDR3 runs to 16 residues. CDR3 loop: CASSLVGGGNTDTQYF. CDR3 DNA sequence: TGTGCCAGCAGCTTAGTTGGGGGGGGAAACACAGATACGCAGTATTTT.

This chain joins TRBV10-1 and TRBJ1-2; perhaps TRBD1 as D (5 bases). Trimming left V 4 bases short and J 6 bases short, with 12 bases between. Germline CDR1 WNHNN, CDR2 SYGVQD (reference sequence). The CDR3 is 13 residues long. CDR3 residues: CASSGGARDGYTF. The CDR3 DNA sequence: TGCGCCAGCAGTGGGGGCGCCAGGGATGGCTACACCTTC.

The chain carries TRBV5-1 and TRBJ1-2, with D perhaps TRBD1 (6 bases). Germline V lookup: CDR1 SGHRS, CDR2 YFSETQ. This CDR3 has 13 residues. The germline V and J ends were trimmed by 0 bases and 8 bases, with 11 bases remaining between them. The CDR3 sequence is CASSLVGDTGYTF. The CDR3 DNA sequence: TGCGCCAGCAGCTTGGTAGGGGACACGGGCTACACCTTC.

The chain couples TRBV5-8 to TRBJ1-2, with TRBD1 identical over 11 bases. V was pared by 0 bases and J by 7 bases, with 5 bases of the junction left unmatched. Germline V gene data show CDR1 as SGHTS and CDR2 as YDEGEE. The CDR3 is 15 residues long. CDR3 residues: CASSLADRGRSGYTF. The CDR3, as DNA: TGTGCCAGCAGCTTGGCGGACAGGGGGCGAAGTGGCTACACCTTC.

The CDR3, as DNA: TGTGCCAGCAGCGGGCTAGCGGGGGACAATGAGCAGTTCTTC. Its protein is CASSGLAGDNEQFF. The chain employs TRBV4-2 and TRBJ2-1, with TRBD2 matching 10 bases. Germline CDR1 is LGHNA and CDR2 is YNFKEQ. Trimming cost V 5 bases and J 5 bases; bases outside gene matches: 3. CDR3 length: 14 amino acids.

Concerning this clone: Germline is not matched at one junction end, which may reflect a read error. The chain uses TRBV27 and TRBJ2-1; TRBD2 agrees at 8 bases. Germline V gene sequence: CDR1 MNHEY, CDR2 SMNVEV (reference sequence). The CDR3 covers 16 residues. The CDR3 DNA is TGTGCCAGCAGCTTATCCGGGACTAGGTCCTACAATGAGCAGTTCTTC. Translated: CASSLSGTRSYNEQFF.

The chain uses TRBV6-5 and TRBJ1-1; D is ambiguous. The CDR3 totals 11 residues. Germline V gene sequence: CDR1 MNHEY, CDR2 SVGAGI. The V end was cut by 7 bases, the J end by 0 bases, with 3 bases between. In DNA, the CDR3 is TGTGCCAGCATCGTGAACACTGAAGCTTTCTTT. It is translated as CASIVNTEAFF.

The chain employs TRBV27 and TRBJ2-3; D may be TRBD1 (6 bases). This CDR3 region has 16 residues. Trimming took off 1 base at V and 4 bases at J, with 15 bases between the two ends. Germline V gene sequence: CDR1 MNHEY, CDR2 SMNVEV (reference sequence). The CDR3 sequence is CASSLLGARGPDTQYF. For the CDR3, the DNA is TGTGCCAGCAGTTTATTGGGAGCCAGGGGTCCAGATACGCAGTATTTT.

The chain recombines TRBV20-1 with TRBJ2-7; 12 bases agree with TRBD1. Germline-derived CDR1 and CDR2 are DFQATT and SNEGSKA (reference sequence). CDR3 length equals 11 residues. CDR3 sequence (DNA): TGCGGGACAGGGGGCGACCACGAGCAGTACTTC. Amino acid sequence: CGTGGDHEQYF.

V gene TRBV27 combines with J gene TRBJ1-2; possible D gene TRBD1, 6 bases. The germline V gene encodes CDR1 MNHEY and CDR2 SMNVEV (reference sequence). CDR3 length: 13 amino acids. V shed 5 bases and J shed 2 bases, with 9 bases lying between them. CDR3 sequence (DNA): TGTGCCAGCAGTGCCCAGGGGAACTATGGCTACACCTTC. The encoded protein is CASSAQGNYGYTF.

V gene TRBV28 combines with J gene TRBJ2-7, with TRBD2 matching over 9 bases. This CDR3 comprises 15 residues. Germline V lookup: CDR1 MDHEN, CDR2 SYDVKM. Unmatched junction bases numbered 8, after V lost 1 base and J lost 7 bases. The CDR3 spells CASSLLALAGGEQYF. Written as DNA, the CDR3 is TGTGCCAGCAGTTTATTAGCACTAGCGGGCGGGGAGCAGTACTTC.

The chain couples TRBV19 to TRBJ1-2; TRBD1 agrees at 11 bases. V shed 9 bases and J 5 bases; nucleotides not matched to a gene: 8. The germline V gene has CDR1 LNHDA and CDR2 SQIVND (reference sequence). The CDR3 spans 14 residues. The CDR3 loop reads CASRTGGVGYGYTF. The CDR3, as DNA: TGTGCCAGCCGGACAGGGGGCGTCGGTTATGGCTACACCTTC.